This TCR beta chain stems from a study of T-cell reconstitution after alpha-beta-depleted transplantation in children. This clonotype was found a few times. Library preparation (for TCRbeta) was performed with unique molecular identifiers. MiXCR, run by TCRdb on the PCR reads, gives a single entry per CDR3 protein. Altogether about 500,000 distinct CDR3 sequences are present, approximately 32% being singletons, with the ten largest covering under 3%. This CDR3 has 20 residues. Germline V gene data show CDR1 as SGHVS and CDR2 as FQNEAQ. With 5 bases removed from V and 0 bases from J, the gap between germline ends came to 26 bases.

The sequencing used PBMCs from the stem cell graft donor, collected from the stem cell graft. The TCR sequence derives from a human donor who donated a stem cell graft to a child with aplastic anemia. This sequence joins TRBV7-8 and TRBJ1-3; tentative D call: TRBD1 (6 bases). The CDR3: CASSHRPLTGPGGSGNTIYF. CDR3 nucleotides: TGTGCCAGCAGCCACCGACCTTTGACAGGTCCGGGGGGCTCTGGAAACACCATATATTTT.